This TCR beta chain came from a study of T cell changes during pregnancy in multiple sclerosis. The protocol was immunoSEQ multiplex PCR, while the TCRdb copy is restricted to in-frame clones and leaves out a portion. The sample records approximately 70,000 clones, around 92% being singletons. Trimming left V 5 bases short and J 1 base short, with 12 bases between. This CDR3 has 16 amino acids. CDR1 SEHNR and CDR2 FQNEAQ come from the germline V gene (reference sequence). The material was peripheral blood, obtained in the third trimester of pregnancy. The receptor was derived from a female donor in good health, enrolled as a control in a pregnancy study. V usage is TRBV7-9 and J usage is TRBJ2-6; D is unclear. The DNA for the CDR3 is TGTGCCAGCAGCCCACCCACCGGTTCTGGGGCCAACGTCCTGACTTTC. Protein product: CASSPPTGSGANVLTF. Filled out from reference TRBV7-9 and TRBJ2-6, the complete variable domain reads DTGVSQNPRHKITKRGQNVTFRCDPISEHNRLYWYRQTLGQGPEFLTYFQNEAQLEKSRLLSDRFSAERPKGSFSTLEIQRTEQGDSAMYLCASSPPTGSGANVLTFGAGSRLTVL.